This entry concerns a single T cell receptor (beta chain). Its antigen is still unknown. Primers: 60 Vbeta forward and 13 Jbeta reverse. TCRdb's copy holds only in-frame clones and misses some; the assay was immunoSEQ multiplex PCR. The sample yields 80,000 to 95,000 clones, around 67% seen once. This specimen belongs to a study of cytomegalovirus exposure and HLA in healthy donors. Findings of the study overall: Associated with HLA alleles at 0.05 false discovery rate in a later analysis were over 15,000 TCR beta sequences. Roughly uniform depth of sequencing across donors was assumed in presence/absence analyses.

This CDR3 has 15 residues. The V segment lost 0 bases and the J segment 4 bases; nucleotides outside the gene matches: 6. CDR1 is SGHRS, CDR2 YFSETQ, per germline. Sequenced input: PBMCs. The J gene is TRBJ1-2, the V gene TRBV5-1; 7 bases fit TRBD1. This TCR was sampled from a human donor in good health. For the CDR3, the DNA is TGCGCCAGCAGCTTGGTGCAGGGGGGAGGCTATGGCTACACCTTC. Protein: CASSLVQGGGYGYTF.